The sequence of this T cell receptor beta chain was determined in a study of blood T cell repertoires in COVID-19. This CDR3 is built from 13 residues. Looked up from germline, CDR1 is MRHNA and CDR2 is SNTAGT. V lost 6 bases and J lost 6, with 14 bases in between. TCRdb's table, derived via immunoSEQ multiplex PCR, lists solely in-frame clones and lacks some. The data show 75,000 to 90,000 clones, around 86% seen once. The chain joins TRBV6-4 to TRBJ1-1; the D is unclear. The sequence derives from a man over 45 with active COVID-19. Material for sequencing was peripheral blood. CDR3 DNA: TGTGCCAGCAGGCGGGAGGCACAGTCTGAAGCTTTCTTT. Residues: CASRREAQSEAFF.